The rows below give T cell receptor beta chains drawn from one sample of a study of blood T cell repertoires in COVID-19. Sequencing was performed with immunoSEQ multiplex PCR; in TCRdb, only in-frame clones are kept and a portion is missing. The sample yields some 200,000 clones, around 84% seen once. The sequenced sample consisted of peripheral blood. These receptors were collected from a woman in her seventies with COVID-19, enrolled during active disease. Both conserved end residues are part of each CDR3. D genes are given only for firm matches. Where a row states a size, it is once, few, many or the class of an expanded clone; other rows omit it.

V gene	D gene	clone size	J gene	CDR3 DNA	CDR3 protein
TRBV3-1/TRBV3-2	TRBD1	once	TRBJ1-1	TGTGCCAGCAGCCGGGGACAGGGGAAGTCTGAAGCTTTCTTT	CASSRGQGKSEAFF
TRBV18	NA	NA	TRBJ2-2	TGTGCCAGCTCACCACGCCAATTCAGTCCCGGGGGAGGAACCGGGGAGCTGTTTTTT	CASSPRQFSPGGGTGELFF
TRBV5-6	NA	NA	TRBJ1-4	TGTGCCAGCAGCCAGAGCAGGGGCTTTCGAGAAAAACTGTTTTTT	CASSQSRGFREKLFF
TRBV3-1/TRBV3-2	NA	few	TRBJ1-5	TGTGCCAGCAGCCAAGAGGCAGGGAATCAGCCCCAGCATTTT	CASSQEAGNQPQHF
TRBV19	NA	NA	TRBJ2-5	TGTGCCAGTAGTAAGAGGGTATCAGGGACCCAGTACTTC	CASSKRVSGTQYF
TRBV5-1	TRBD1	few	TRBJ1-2	TGCGCCAGCAGCTCATGGACAGGGGGAACTGGCTACACCTTC	CASSSWTGGTGYTF
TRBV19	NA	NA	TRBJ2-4	TGTGCCAGTAGTTCGGGACTCCCGGGGTTGAACATTCAGTACTTC	CASSSGLPGLNIQYF
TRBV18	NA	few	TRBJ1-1	TGTGCCAGCTCACCTCGGGGGGACACGGACACTGAAGCTTTCTTT	CASSPRGDTDTEAFF
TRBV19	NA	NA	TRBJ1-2	TGTGCCAGTCCCCATAAGGGCAGGGTTATCTATGGCTACACCTTC	CASPHKGRVIYGYTF
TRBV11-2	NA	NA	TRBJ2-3	TGTGCCAGCAGCTTAGCGCGGGGCACAGATACGCAGTATTTT	CASSLARGTDTQYF
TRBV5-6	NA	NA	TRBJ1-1	TGTGCCAGCAGCAACACAGAGAACACTGAAGCTTTCTTT	CASSNTENTEAFF
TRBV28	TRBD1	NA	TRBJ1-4	TGTGCCAGCAGTCCTAACAGGGGAAATGAAAAACTGTTTTTT	CASSPNRGNEKLFF
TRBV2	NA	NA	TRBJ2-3	TGTGCCAGCAGTGAAGGGCAGGGGAGCGCAGATACGCAGTATTTT	CASSEGQGSADTQYF
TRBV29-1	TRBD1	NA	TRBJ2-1	TGCAGCGTGACGGCCGGATACAGGGGCCCGGGGAATGAGCAGTTCTTC	CSVTAGYRGPGNEQFF
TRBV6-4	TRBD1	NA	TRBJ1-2	TGTGCCAGCAGTGACTCAGCAGGGGGCAACTATGGCTACACCTTC	CASSDSAGGNYGYTF
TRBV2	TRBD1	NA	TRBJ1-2	TGTGCCAGCAGTCAGGACAGGGGTTATTATGGCTACACCTTC	CASSQDRGYYGYTF
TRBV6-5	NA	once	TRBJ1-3	TGTGCCAGCTCAGAGGGATTCTCTGGAAACACCATATATTTT	CASSEGFSGNTIYF
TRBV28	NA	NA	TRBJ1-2	TGTGCCAGCAGTTTAATCGGGAACTATGGCTACACCTTC	CASSLIGNYGYTF
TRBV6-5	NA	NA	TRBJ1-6	TGTGCCAGCAAATCGGGGGGCTCCTATAATTCACCCCTCCACTTT	CASKSGGSYNSPLHF
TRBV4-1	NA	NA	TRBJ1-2	TGCGCCAGCAGCCAAGAGGGGCGATATGGCTACACCTTC	CASSQEGRYGYTF
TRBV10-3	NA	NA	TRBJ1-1	TGTGCCATCAGTGAGGGGCGGGGGAACACTGAAGCTTTCTTT	CAISEGRGNTEAFF
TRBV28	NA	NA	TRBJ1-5	TGTGCCAGCAGTTTATCAGGGGCAGGACAGCCCCAGCATTTT	CASSLSGAGQPQHF
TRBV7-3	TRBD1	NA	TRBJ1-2	TGTGCCAGCAGCTTAACGGGGACAGCCGGAAACTATGGCTACACCTTC	CASSLTGTAGNYGYTF
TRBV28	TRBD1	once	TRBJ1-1	TGTGCCAGCAGTTCCTCCGGGACAGTTGAAGCTTTCTTT	CASSSSGTVEAFF
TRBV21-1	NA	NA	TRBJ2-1	TGTGCCAGCAGCAGAAAGACAGAAGGGGATGAGCAGTTCTTC	CASSRKTEGDEQFF
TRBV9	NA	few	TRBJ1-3	TGTGCCAGCAGTGCCACCACAGGACCCTCAGGCACCATATATTTT	CASSATTGPSGTIYF
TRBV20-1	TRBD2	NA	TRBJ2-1	TGCAGTGCTAGTATATCCGGGAGGCTCAATGAGCAGTTCTTC	CSASISGRLNEQFF
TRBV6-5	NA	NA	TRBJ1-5	TGTGCCAGCGGATCCGGGACTTTCAATCAGCCCCAGCATTTT	CASGSGTFNQPQHF
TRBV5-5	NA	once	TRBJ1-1	TGTGCCAGCAGCTTGGAAGATGGGCGAAGGTCTGAAGCTTTCTTT	CASSLEDGRRSEAFF
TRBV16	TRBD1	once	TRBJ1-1	TGTGCCAGCAGCGGGGGGACAGGGTTCACTGAAGCTTTCTTT	CASSGGTGFTEAFF
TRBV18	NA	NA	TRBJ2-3	TGTGCCAGCTCACCGGGCCGAGATACGCAGTATTTT	CASSPGRDTQYF
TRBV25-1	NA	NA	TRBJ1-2	TGTGCCAGCAGCGGTGGTTTTGGCTACACCTTC	CASSGGFGYTF
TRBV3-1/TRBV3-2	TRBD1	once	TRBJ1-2	TGTGCCAGCAGCCAAGGACTAGGGACAGGTCCTAACTATGGCTACACCTTC	CASSQGLGTGPNYGYTF
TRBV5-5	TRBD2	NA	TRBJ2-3	TGTGCCAGCAGCAAGCCGGGACTAGCGACAGATACGCAGTATTTT	CASSKPGLATDTQYF
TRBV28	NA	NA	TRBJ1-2	TGTGCCAGCAGATCCGACAGCTATGGCTACACCTTC	CASRSDSYGYTF